The 18 T cell receptor beta chains presented below share a single source sample, sequenced in a study of T cell responses to AZD1222 COVID-19 vaccine. Clones were read by immunoSEQ multiplex PCR, and TCRdb kept only the in-frame ones, dropping some. Found here are roughly 140,000 clones, just under 95% of them singletons; the top ten hold over 1.5%. The input for sequencing was peripheral blood, taken on day 0 of AZD1222 vaccination. Receptors originate from an adult in good health.

This chain joins TRBV30 and TRBJ2-7; D is unclear. Germline CDR1 GTSNPN, CDR2 SVGIG (reference sequence). The CDR3 totals 11 residues. Between the trimmed V and J ends, which lost 4 bases and 2 bases, there was a span of 6 bases. CDR3 amino acids: CAWTGTYEQYF. The DNA for the CDR3 is TGTGCCTGGACAGGAACCTACGAGCAGTACTTC.

J is TRBJ2-5 and V is TRBV9; D remains unclear. CDR3 length equals 13 residues. Per germline, CDR1 SGDLS and CDR2 YYNGEE. V lost 0 bases and J 4 bases, leaving 7 bases between the germline ends. This CDR3 reads CASSVGARETQYF. CDR3 bases: TGTGCCAGCAGCGTAGGGGCAAGAGAGACCCAGTACTTC.

V and J are TRBV6-5 and TRBJ2-5, with D perhaps being TRBD1 or TRBD2 (5 bases each). In germline, CDR1 is MNHEY, CDR2 SVGAGI. The CDR3 contains 12 residues. V shed 7 bases and J shed 5 bases, with 11 bases lying between them. CDR3 residues: CASMEGEETQYF. DNA of the CDR3: TGTGCCAGCATGGAAGGGGAGGAGACCCAGTACTTC.

The chain uses TRBV5-1 and TRBJ2-2; D call uncertain. The germline V gene has CDR1 SGHRS and CDR2 YFSETQ. The CDR3 contains 16 residues. V lost 4 bases, J lost 4 bases, and 17 bases lay in between. The CDR3 loop reads CASSLHSSTGTGELFF. DNA of the CDR3: TGCGCCAGCAGCCTACACTCTTCCACCGGCACCGGGGAGCTGTTTTTT.

V usage is TRBV19 and J usage is TRBJ1-1, with 8 bases identical to TRBD1. There are 15 residues in the CDR3. With V trimmed by 6 bases and J by 1 base, 7 bases remained unmatched. Germline CDR1 LNHDA, CDR2 SQIVND (reference sequence). The CDR3 loop is CASRWDRTGNTEAFF. The CDR3 DNA reads TGTGCCAGTAGATGGGACAGGACAGGGAACACTGAAGCTTTCTTT. Complete variable domain (other parts from reference TRBV19 and TRBJ1-1): DGGITQSPKYLFRKEGQNVTLSCEQNLNHDAMYWYRQDPGQGLRLIYYSQIVNDFQKGDIAEGYSVSREKKESFPLTVTSAQKNPTAFYLCASRWDRTGNTEAFFGQGTRLTVV.

The V and J genes are TRBV19 and TRBJ2-7; D unclear. V dropped 1 base and J dropped 0 bases, with 7 bases sitting between them. Germline loops: CDR1 LNHDA, CDR2 SQIVND (reference sequence). This CDR3 has 14 residues. CDR3 amino acids: CASSIGVSSYEQYF. CDR3 DNA: TGTGCCAGTAGTATAGGGGTAAGCTCCTACGAGCAGTACTTC. Filled out from reference TRBV19 and TRBJ2-7, the complete variable domain reads DGGITQSPKYLFRKEGQNVTLSCEQNLNHDAMYWYRQDPGQGLRLIYYSQIVNDFQKGDIAEGYSVSREKKESFPLTVTSAQKNPTAFYLCASSIGVSSYEQYFGPGTRLTVT.

The chain links TRBV5-1 to TRBJ1-2; TRBD1 might be the D (5 bases). The germline V gene has CDR1 SGHRS and CDR2 YFSETQ. This CDR3 contains 13 residues. V shed 5 bases and J shed 4 bases, with 12 bases lying between them. In DNA, the CDR3 is TGCGCCAGCAGTCCAGGGTTTGGCTATGGCTACACCTTC. This sequence encodes CASSPGFGYGYTF. The full variable domain, its missing parts supplied by reference TRBV5-1 and TRBJ1-2, is KAGVTQTPRYLIKTRGQQVTLSCSPISGHRSVSWYQQTPGQGLQFLFEYFSETQRNKGNFPGRFSGRQFSNSRSEMNVSTLELGDSALYLCASSPGFGYGYTFGSGTRLTVV.

This chain connects TRBV5-1 to TRBJ2-2; D unclear. Trimming pared 0 bases from V and 1 base from J, leaving 10 bases between. The CDR3 length is 16 residues. The germline V gene has CDR1 SGHRS and CDR2 YFSETQ. CDR3 coding DNA: TGCGCCAGCAGCTTGGAGGTTCCCGAGAACACCGGGGAGCTGTTTTTT. Its translation is CASSLEVPENTGELFF.

The chain links TRBV5-1 to TRBJ2-2, with 8 bases fitting TRBD2. The CDR3 sequence is 17 residues long. Germline V CDR1 and CDR2: SGHRS, YFSETQ. The J segment lost 6 bases and the V segment lost 0 bases, leaving 10 bases of the junction unmatched. Written as DNA, the CDR3 is TGCGCCAGCAGCTTGGCGGGGCGGGAGGCGGTAGCCGGGGAGCTGTTTTTT. Its protein is CASSLAGREAVAGELFF. The variable domain in full, with the rest retrieved from reference TRBV5-1 and TRBJ2-2, is KAGVTQTPRYLIKTRGQQVTLSCSPISGHRSVSWYQQTPGQGLQFLFEYFSETQRNKGNFPGRFSGRQFSNSRSEMNVSTLELGDSALYLCASSLAGREAVAGELFFGEGSRLTVL.

The rearrangement joins TRBV5-4 to TRBJ1-2; 10 bases are shared with TRBD1. This CDR3 spans 15 amino acids. Germline CDR1 and CDR2: SGHNT and YYREEE (reference sequence). Unmatched junction bases numbered 1, after V lost 2 bases and J lost 0 bases. In DNA form, the CDR3 reads TGTGCCAGCAGCTTCGGACAGGGGGCTAACTATGGCTACACCTTC. Its protein is CASSFGQGANYGYTF.

The V and J genes are TRBV20-1 and TRBJ1-2; D unclear. The CDR3 has 11 amino acids. V was pared by 6 bases and J by 5 bases, with 10 bases between. Germline V gene sequence: CDR1 DFQATT, CDR2 SNEGSKA (reference sequence). In nucleotides, the CDR3 is TGCAGTGCCCCCAAGTCTTATGGCTACACCTTC. This translates into CSAPKSYGYTF.

The table lists this clone with a count of one. V is TRBV27 and J is TRBJ1-1; D may be TRBD1 (5 bases). Germline CDR1 MNHEY, CDR2 SMNVEV (reference sequence). This CDR3 is 16 amino acids long. V lost 6 bases and J lost 1, with 18 bases in between. Here the CDR3 reads CASSLRWGLPNTEAFF. For the CDR3, the DNA is TGTGCCAGCAGCCTCCGGTGGGGCCTGCCGAACACTGAAGCTTTCTTT.

The chain has TRBV18 and TRBJ2-2; TRBD1 matches at 11 bases. Germline V CDR1 and CDR2: KGHSH, LQKENI. The CDR3 loop spans 16 amino acids. The V and J ends lost 1 base and 3 bases, in that order; junction bases with no gene match: 1. The CDR3 sequence: CASSPRGQGDTGELFF. The CDR3 DNA follows: TGTGCCAGCTCACCACGGGGACAGGGGGACACCGGGGAGCTGTTTTTT.

The chain employs TRBV5-5 and TRBJ2-7, with 9 positions matching TRBD2. Germline V gene data show CDR1 as SGHKS and CDR2 as YYEKEE (reference sequence). The ends lost 4 bases at V and 0 bases at J; junction bases unmatched: 5. The CDR3 has 15 residues. This CDR3 is CASSLGLAFSYEQYF. CDR3 DNA: TGTGCCAGCAGCCTTGGACTAGCGTTCTCCTACGAGCAGTACTTC.

The gene calls are TRBV5-1 and TRBJ2-5; D gene ambiguous. The V and J ends lost 0 bases and 3 bases respectively, with 6 bases between them. CDR1 is SGHRS, CDR2 YFSETQ, per germline. The CDR3 runs 13 residues. The CDR3 DNA is TGCGCCAGCAGCTTGGGACGGAAAGAGACCCAGTACTTC. Its protein is CASSLGRKETQYF.

The chain links TRBV5-6 to TRBJ1-6; 9 bases are a match to TRBD1. The CDR3 covers 14 residues. The germline CDR1 and CDR2 sequences are SGHDT and YYEEEE. J lost 9 bases, V lost 5 bases, and 6 bases had no gene match. The DNA for the CDR3 is TGTGCCAGCAGGACACAGGGGGCTGGTTCACCCCTCCACTTT. It translates to CASRTQGAGSPLHF.

This chain uses TRBV13 with TRBJ2-3, with a tentative D call TRBD2 (6 bases). V lost 5 bases to trimming and J lost 6 bases, with 21 bases between them. The CDR3 spans 16 residues. Germline V lookup: CDR1 PRHDT, CDR2 FYEKMQ (reference sequence). CDR3 DNA sequence: TGTGCCAGCAGCCCCAGACTAGTCGGTAAAAACGATACGCAGTATTTT. Translating gives CASSPRLVGKNDTQYF.

To note about this clone: Other DNA sequences in the sample encode the same CDR3. CDR3 protein: CASSLGQGAGYTF. As DNA, the CDR3 is TGTGCCAGCAGTTTGGGACAGGGAGCTGGCTACACCTTC. The V gene is TRBV28, the J gene TRBJ1-2; TRBD1 matches 9 bases. J was trimmed by 7 bases and V by 3 bases; bases with no gene match: 3. The CDR3 is 13 amino acids. Germline CDR1 is MDHEN and CDR2 is SYDVKM.